This TCR beta chain stems from a study of regulatory T cells in long-lasting Graves disease. Across the study: Newly diagnosed Graves' patients took antithyroid drugs under 3 months.

This clonotype appeared many times. According to the study, TCR beta libraries were built with iRepertoire HTBI primers and CDR3-region Arm-PCR. Using its own MiXCR run on the multiplex PCR reads, TCRdb lists one record per CDR3 protein. The data show about 430,000 distinct CDR3 sequences, with about 15% seen just once and roughly 7.7% held by the top ten. V was shortened by 5 bases and J by 0 bases, with 14 bases between the two germline ends. This CDR3 comprises 16 residues. Indicated time point: newly diagnosed GD, antithyroid drugs for less than 3 months. Following extraction of RNA from PBMCs, that RNA was used to make the TCR library. The sample was also linked to a second study, of T cells in Graves' hyperthyroidism and ophthalmopathy.

The chain uses TRBV12-3 or TRBV12-4 and TRBJ2-1; D gene unclear. This TCR came from a middle-aged woman with Graves disease. Source: peripheral blood mononuclear cells (PBMCs), taken at new diagnosis, from a patient treated with antithyroid drugs. The CDR3 DNA is TGTGCCAGCAGTCAACTGCAAATAAGCTCCTACAATGAGCAGTTCTTC. This encodes CASSQLQISSYNEQFF.